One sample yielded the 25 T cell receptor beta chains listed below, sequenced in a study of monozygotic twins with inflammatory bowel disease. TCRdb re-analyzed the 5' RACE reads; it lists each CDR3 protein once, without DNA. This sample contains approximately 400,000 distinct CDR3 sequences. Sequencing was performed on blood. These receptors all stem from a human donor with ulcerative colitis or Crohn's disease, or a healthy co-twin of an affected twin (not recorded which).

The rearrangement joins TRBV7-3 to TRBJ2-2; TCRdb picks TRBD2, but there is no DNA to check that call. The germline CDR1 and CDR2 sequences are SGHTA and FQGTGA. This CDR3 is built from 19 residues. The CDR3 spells CASSLIKTSGPFGTGELFF.

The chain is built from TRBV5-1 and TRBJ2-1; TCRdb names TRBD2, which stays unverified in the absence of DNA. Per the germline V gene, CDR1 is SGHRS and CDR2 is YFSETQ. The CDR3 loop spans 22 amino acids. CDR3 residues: CASSLGKDLGSLLAGGPNEQFF. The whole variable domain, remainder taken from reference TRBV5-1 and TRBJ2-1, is KAGVTQTPRYLIKTRGQQVTLSCSPISGHRSVSWYQQTPGQGLQFLFEYFSETQRNKGNFPGRFSGRQFSNSRSEMNVSTLELGDSALYLCASSLGKDLGSLLAGGPNEQFFGPGTRLTVL.

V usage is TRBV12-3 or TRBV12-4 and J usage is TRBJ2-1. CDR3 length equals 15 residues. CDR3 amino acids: CASSFLRQPLNEQFF.

CDR3 in amino acids: CASSFRPGGYYEQYF. This chain links TRBV7-2 with TRBJ2-7; TCRdb outputs TRBD1, but without DNA this stays unchecked. This CDR3 has 15 residues. Germline V gene lookup returns CDR1 SGHTA and CDR2 FQGNSA.

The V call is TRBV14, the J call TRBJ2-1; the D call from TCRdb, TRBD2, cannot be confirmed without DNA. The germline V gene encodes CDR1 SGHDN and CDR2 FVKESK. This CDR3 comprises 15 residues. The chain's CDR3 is CASSHFSGGYNEQFF.

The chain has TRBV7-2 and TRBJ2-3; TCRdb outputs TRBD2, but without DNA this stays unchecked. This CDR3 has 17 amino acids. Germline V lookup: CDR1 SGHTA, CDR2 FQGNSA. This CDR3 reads CASSLTVGGGAADTQYF.

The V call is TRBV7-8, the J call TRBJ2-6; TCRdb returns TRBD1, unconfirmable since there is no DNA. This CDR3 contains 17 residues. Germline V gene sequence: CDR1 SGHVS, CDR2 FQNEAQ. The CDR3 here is CASGGILLSSGANVLTF.

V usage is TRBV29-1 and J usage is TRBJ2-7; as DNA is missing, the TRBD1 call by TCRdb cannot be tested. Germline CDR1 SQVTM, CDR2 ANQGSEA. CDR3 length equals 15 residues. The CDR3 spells CSVWVTGITSYEQYF.

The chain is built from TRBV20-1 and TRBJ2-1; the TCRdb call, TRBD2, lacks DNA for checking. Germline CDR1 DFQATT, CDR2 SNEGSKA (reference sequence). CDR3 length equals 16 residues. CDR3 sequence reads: CRGTSGGSTAYNEQFF.

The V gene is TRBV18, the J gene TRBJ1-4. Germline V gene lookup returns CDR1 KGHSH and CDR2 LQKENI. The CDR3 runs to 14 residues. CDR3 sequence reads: CASSPQGSGEKLFF.

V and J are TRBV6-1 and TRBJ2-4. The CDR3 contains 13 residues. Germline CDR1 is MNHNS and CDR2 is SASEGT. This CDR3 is CASSPRKVDIQYF.

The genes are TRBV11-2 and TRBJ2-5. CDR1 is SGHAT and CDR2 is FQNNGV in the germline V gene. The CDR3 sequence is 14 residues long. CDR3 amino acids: CASSLVGTQETQYF.

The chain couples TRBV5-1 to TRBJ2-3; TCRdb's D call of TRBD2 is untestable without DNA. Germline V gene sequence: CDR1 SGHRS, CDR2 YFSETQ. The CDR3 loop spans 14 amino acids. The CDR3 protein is CASSPAGFTDTQYF.

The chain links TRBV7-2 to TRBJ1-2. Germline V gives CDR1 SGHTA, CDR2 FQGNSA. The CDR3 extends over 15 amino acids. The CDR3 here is CASSLVTHSDYGYTF.

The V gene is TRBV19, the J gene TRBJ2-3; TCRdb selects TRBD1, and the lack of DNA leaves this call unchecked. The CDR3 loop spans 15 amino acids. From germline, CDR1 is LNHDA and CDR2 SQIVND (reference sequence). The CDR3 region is CASSPGTRGADTQYF.

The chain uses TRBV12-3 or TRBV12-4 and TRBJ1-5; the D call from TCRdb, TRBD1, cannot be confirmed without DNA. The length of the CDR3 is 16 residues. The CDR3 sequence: CASSPPTGEGDQPQHF.

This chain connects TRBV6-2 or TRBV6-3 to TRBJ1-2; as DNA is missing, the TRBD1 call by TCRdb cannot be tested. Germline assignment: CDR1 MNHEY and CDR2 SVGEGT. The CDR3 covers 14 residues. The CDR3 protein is CASSYSGTAYGYTF.

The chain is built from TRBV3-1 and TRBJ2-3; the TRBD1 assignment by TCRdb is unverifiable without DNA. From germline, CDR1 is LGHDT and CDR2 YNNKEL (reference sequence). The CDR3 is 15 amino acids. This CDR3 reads CASSQDKQVADTQYF.

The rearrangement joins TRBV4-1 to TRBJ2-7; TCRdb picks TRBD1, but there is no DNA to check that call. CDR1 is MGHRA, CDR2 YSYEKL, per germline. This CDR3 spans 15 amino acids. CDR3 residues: CASSQDWTGAGKQYF.

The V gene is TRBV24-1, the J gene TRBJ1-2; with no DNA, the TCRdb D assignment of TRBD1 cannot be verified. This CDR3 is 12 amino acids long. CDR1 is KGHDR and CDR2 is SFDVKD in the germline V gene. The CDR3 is CATSDSDRAYTF.

CDR3 region: CASSYRITGAPNHEQYF. The genes are TRBV6-5 and TRBJ2-7; lacking DNA, the TRBD1 call made by TCRdb goes unchecked. The CDR3 runs to 17 residues. CDR1 MNHEY and CDR2 SVGAGI come from the germline V gene.

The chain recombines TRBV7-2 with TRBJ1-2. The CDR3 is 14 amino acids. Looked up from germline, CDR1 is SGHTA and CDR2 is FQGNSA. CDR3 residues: CASSLGVGEYGYTF.

The CDR3 region is CASSRPGTPRKDNEQFF. The rearrangement joins TRBV28 to TRBJ2-1; TCRdb's assignment of TRBD1 cannot be checked, as there is no DNA. The CDR3 loop spans 17 amino acids. The V gene's germline CDR1 is MDHEN and CDR2 SYDVKM.

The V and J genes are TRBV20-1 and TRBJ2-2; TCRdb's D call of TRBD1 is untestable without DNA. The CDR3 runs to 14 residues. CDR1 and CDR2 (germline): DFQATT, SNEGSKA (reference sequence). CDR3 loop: CSARPGQTTGELFF.

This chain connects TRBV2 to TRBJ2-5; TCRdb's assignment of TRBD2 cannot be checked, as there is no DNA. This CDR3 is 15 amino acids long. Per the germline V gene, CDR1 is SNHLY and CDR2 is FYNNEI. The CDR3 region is CASTTSGGAQETQYF.